The 21 T cell receptor beta chains in this list originate from one sample, sequenced in a study of shared clonotypes between healthy human individuals (dated by TCRdb to the early 2020s). Library generation was performed with the immunoSEQ multiplex PCR assay. TCRdb obtained this table from immuneACCESS and retained in-frame rearrangements with V and J assigned. These tables miss some clones; where compared with another copy, unresolved V genes account for less than half of the shortfall, and the remainder is unexplained. The sample has hundreds of thousands of clones on record, roughly 72% of them singletons. The top ten clones comprise around 1.8% of the sample. The sequenced sample was memory CD4+ T cells sorted from blood. Explained via the paper, the cell subset or site label denotes: CD45RA-negative fraction. These receptors all stem from a woman in her 30s in good health.

The gene calls are TRBV5-1 and TRBJ2-7; 7 bases fit TRBD2. Germline V gives CDR1 SGHRS, CDR2 YFSETQ. J gave up 5 bases and V 8 bases, and 10 bases lay outside the gene matches. The CDR3 has 13 amino acids. The CDR3 here is CASALEGGNEQYF. The CDR3 DNA follows: TGCGCCAGTGCCCTCGAGGGAGGGAACGAGCAGTACTTC.

The chain is built from TRBV6-5 and TRBJ2-3; 8 nucleotides line up with TRBD1. Germline V gene sequence: CDR1 MNHEY, CDR2 SVGAGI. V was clipped by 6 bases and J by 1 base; unmatched bases: 3. CDR3 size: 14 residues. The CDR3 region has the DNA TGTGCCAGCAGGAGGACAGGGCGCACAGATACGCAGTATTTT. Its protein is CASRRTGRTDTQYF.

The chain is built from TRBV6-1 and TRBJ2-5, with a possible D match to TRBD2 (5 bases). Germline CDR1 MNHNS, CDR2 SASEGT. The CDR3 loop spans 14 amino acids. V lost 4 bases and J lost 5, with 14 bases in between. CDR3 sequence: CASSVVGVGETQYF. The CDR3 nucleotides are TGTGCCAGCAGTGTTGTGGGAGTGGGTGAGACCCAGTACTTC.

This chain uses TRBV6-5 with TRBJ2-3; D remains ambiguous. The germline V gene has CDR1 MNHEY and CDR2 SVGAGI. The CDR3 is made up of 16 amino acids. V was cut by 0 bases and J by 0 bases, with 10 bases left in between. For the CDR3, the DNA is TGTGCCAGCAGTTACTCGCGAACTACTAGCACAGATACGCAGTATTTT. Its protein is CASSYSRTTSTDTQYF.

This CDR3 reads CASSQTGLAAQETQYF. CDR3 bases: TGTGCCAGCTCACAAACGGGACTAGCGGCCCAAGAGACCCAGTACTTC. This chain links TRBV18 with TRBJ2-5; TRBD2 matches at 11 bases. The CDR3 extends over 16 amino acids. CDR1 KGHSH and CDR2 LQKENI come from the germline V gene. Germline trimming cut 4 bases from V and 1 base from J; bases unmatched to any gene: 5. The full variable domain, completed using reference TRBV18 and TRBJ2-5, is NAGVMQNPRHLVRRRGQEARLRCSPMKGHSHVYWYRQLPEEGLKFMVYLQKENIIDESGMPKERFSAEFPKEGPSILRIQQVVRGDSAAYFCASSQTGLAAQETQYFGPGTRLLVL.

The J gene is TRBJ1-2, the V gene TRBV19; tentatively, D is TRBD1 (5 bases). V lost 1 base, J lost 4 bases, and 13 bases lay in between. Germline CDR1 reads LNHDA; CDR2 reads SQIVND (reference sequence). The CDR3 contains 15 residues. CDR3 DNA: TGTGCCAGTAGTATAGTGGAAGGGGTATCCTATGGCTACACCTTC. Amino acids: CASSIVEGVSYGYTF.

This chain links TRBV28 with TRBJ1-5; perhaps TRBD1 as D (5 bases). The V gene lost 5 bases and the J gene lost 2 bases, with 31 bases spanning the gap. CDR3 length: 21 amino acids. Germline V gene sequence: CDR1 MDHEN, CDR2 SYDVKM. Here the CDR3 reads CASSLAQTQWGVSRGNQPQHF. As DNA, the CDR3 is TGTGCCAGCAGTCTTGCGCAGACCCAGTGGGGGGTATCCCGGGGCAATCAGCCCCAGCATTTT.

The rearrangement links TRBV4-1 to TRBJ2-5; D is perhaps TRBD2 (6 bases). The CDR3 has 14 residues. Germline lookup yields CDR1 MGHRA and CDR2 YSYEKL. V was trimmed by 1 base and J by 1 base, leaving 7 bases between them. The CDR3 loop reads CASSQGGAQETQYF. As DNA, the CDR3 is TGCGCCAGCAGCCAAGGCGGGGCCCAAGAGACCCAGTACTTC.

Only one count was recorded for this clone. The chain couples TRBV30 to TRBJ2-1; D unclear. Looked up from germline, CDR1 is GTSNPN and CDR2 is SVGIG (reference sequence). There are 14 residues in the CDR3. Trimming removed 1 base from V and 4 bases from J, with 11 bases in between. CDR3 sequence reads: CAWSARLLYNEQFF. The CDR3 DNA reads as TGTGCCTGGAGTGCGAGACTGCTGTACAATGAGCAGTTCTTC.

The chain uses TRBV28 and TRBJ1-4, with D uncertain. In germline, CDR1 is MDHEN, CDR2 SYDVKM. V was pared by 6 bases and J by 7 bases, with 9 bases between. This CDR3 spans 12 amino acids. The CDR3, as DNA: TGTGCCAGCAGAAGGGCAGCTGAAAAACTGTTTTTT. Translated, it gives CASRRAAEKLFF.

The V and J genes are TRBV28 and TRBJ2-2, with TRBD2 identical over 8 bases. After removal of 6 bases from V and 7 bases from J, the junction contained 13 bases not matched to a gene. CDR1 is MDHEN, CDR2 SYDVKM, per germline. The CDR3 covers 16 residues. CDR3 nucleotide sequence: TGTGCCAGCAGACGGGGCTGGAAACTAGCGGTCGGGGAGCTGTTTTTT. This encodes CASRRGWKLAVGELFF.

This clone was counted ten times or more. This sequence joins TRBV5-1 and TRBJ1-4; D is undetermined. The CDR3 has 15 residues. V was pared by 4 bases and J by 0 bases, with 10 bases between. Germline CDR1 and CDR2: SGHRS and YFSETQ. CDR3 in DNA: TGCGCCAGCAGCCCCCTTCTTGCAACTAATGAAAAACTGTTTTTT. This codes for CASSPLLATNEKLFF.

The chain couples TRBV10-3 to TRBJ1-2; D is uncertain. The germline V gene has CDR1 ENHRY and CDR2 SYGVKD. The CDR3 is made up of 16 amino acids. The V end lost 2 bases, the J end lost 0 bases, and 13 bases lay between the germline ends. In DNA, the CDR3 is TGTGCCATCAGTGAGGACGGCATCTCAGCTAACTATGGCTACACCTTC. Translation gives CAISEDGISANYGYTF.

This clone was observed a few times. The rearrangement joins TRBV5-5 to TRBJ2-1, with D possibly matching TRBD1 (6 bases). The CDR3 extends over 11 amino acids. The germline V gene has CDR1 SGHKS and CDR2 YYEKEE (reference sequence). Trimming left V 4 bases short and J 9 bases short, with 8 bases between. CDR3 loop: CASSNRVEQFF. The CDR3 region has the DNA TGTGCCAGCAGCAACAGGGTTGAGCAGTTCTTC.

The chain recombines TRBV19 with TRBJ1-5, with 11 nucleotides matching TRBD1. This CDR3 contains 18 residues. V was pared by 6 bases and J by 0 bases, with 10 bases of the junction left unmatched. The germline CDR1 and CDR2 sequences are LNHDA and SQIVND (reference sequence). DNA of the CDR3: TGTGCCAGTAGCGTCGGACAGGGGGCCTTCTATAGCAATCAGCCCCAGCATTTT. It translates to CASSVGQGAFYSNQPQHF.

The chain joins TRBV7-8 to TRBJ2-5; D remains unclear. The tail of the sequence fits TRBJ2-7 better, so the J call may be wrong. The CDR3 is 14 amino acids. Per the germline V gene, CDR1 is SGHVS and CDR2 is FQNEAQ. CDR3 region: CASSGARSSYEQYF. In DNA, the CDR3 is TGTGCCAGCAGCGGAGCTAGGAGCTCCTACGAGCAGTACTTC.

V usage is TRBV2 and J usage is TRBJ1-5; D might be TRBD1 (5 bases). The CDR3 is made up of 14 amino acids. Germline V lookup: CDR1 SNHLY, CDR2 FYNNEI. V was trimmed by 6 bases and J by 0 bases, leaving 9 bases between them. Here the CDR3 reads CASRGDSSNQPQHF. CDR3 DNA sequence: TGTGCCAGCAGGGGCGACAGTAGCAATCAGCCCCAGCATTTT.

This sequence joins TRBV29-1 and TRBJ2-1; 11 bases agree with TRBD2. With V trimmed by 4 bases and J by 3 bases, 11 bases remained unmatched. This CDR3 has 17 amino acids. Germline CDR1 reads SQVTM; CDR2 reads ANQGSEA. CDR3 sequence: CSVAVRGLAAGYNEQFF. The DNA for the CDR3 is TGCAGCGTTGCTGTTAGGGGACTAGCGGCAGGCTACAATGAGCAGTTCTTC.

The chain carries TRBV30 and TRBJ1-4; 9 nucleotides align to TRBD1. This CDR3 comprises 15 residues. Germline CDR1 is GTSNPN and CDR2 is SVGIG (reference sequence). The trim removed 1 base at V and 8 bases at J, leaving 8 bases unmatched. DNA for the CDR3: TGTGCCTGGAGTGGGGACAGGGAGGGATTCGAAAAACTGTTTTTT. This gives the protein CAWSGDREGFEKLFF.

The chain carries TRBV5-1 and TRBJ2-3, with D perhaps assigned TRBD1 or TRBD2 (5 bases each). The CDR3 length is 14 residues. Deletions cut 3 bases from V and 3 bases from J, with 11 bases between. In germline, CDR1 is SGHRS, CDR2 YFSETQ. The CDR3 DNA follows: TGCGCCAGCAGCTGGGGGATAGGGACAGATACGCAGTATTTT. Its translation is CASSWGIGTDTQYF.

The V gene is TRBV18, the J gene TRBJ2-2; D ambiguous. This CDR3 contains 12 residues. Germline CDR1 is KGHSH and CDR2 is LQKENI. Trimming removed 4 bases at V and 8 bases at J, with 8 bases between. The CDR3 protein is CASSLLDGELFF. CDR3 DNA: TGTGCCAGCTCACTATTGGATGGGGAGCTGTTTTTT.